The TCR beta chain described here comes from a study of radiotherapy plus CTLA-4 blockade in lung cancer. Whole-study context: Objective responses emerged in roughly 20% of patients, and about 30% attained disease control.

Whole-study findings and limits: Early blood T cell clone dynamics reportedly forecast response best, with interferon-beta.

A remark on this clone: What it binds is unknown.

This CDR3 is built from 16 residues. Germline trimming cut 4 bases from V and 5 bases from J; bases unmatched to any gene: 5. Germline V CDR1 and CDR2: LNHNV, YYDKDF (reference sequence). Produced via immunoSEQ multiplex PCR; TCRdb's table is partial and in-frame only. The table lists 90,000 to 100,000 clones, roughly 80% of them singletons, with roughly 23% in the top ten. This specimen consisted of peripheral blood, obtained from a patient treated with radiotherapy plus ipilimumab. The TCR originated in a human donor with non-small cell lung cancer that progressed on radiotherapy plus ipilimumab. The chain uses TRBV15 and TRBJ2-3, with 14 bases aligning to TRBD2. In DNA form, the CDR3 reads TGTGCCACCAGCACGGGACTAGCGGGAGAAGGAGATACGCAGTATTTT. Translated, it gives CATSTGLAGEGDTQYF. Complete variable domain (other parts from reference TRBV15 and TRBJ2-3): DAMVIQNPRYQVTQFGKPVTLSCSQTLNHNVMYWYQQKSSQAPKLLFHYYDKDFNNEADTPDNFQSRRPNTSFCFLDIRSPGLGDTAMYLCATSTGLAGEGDTQYFGPGTRLTVL.